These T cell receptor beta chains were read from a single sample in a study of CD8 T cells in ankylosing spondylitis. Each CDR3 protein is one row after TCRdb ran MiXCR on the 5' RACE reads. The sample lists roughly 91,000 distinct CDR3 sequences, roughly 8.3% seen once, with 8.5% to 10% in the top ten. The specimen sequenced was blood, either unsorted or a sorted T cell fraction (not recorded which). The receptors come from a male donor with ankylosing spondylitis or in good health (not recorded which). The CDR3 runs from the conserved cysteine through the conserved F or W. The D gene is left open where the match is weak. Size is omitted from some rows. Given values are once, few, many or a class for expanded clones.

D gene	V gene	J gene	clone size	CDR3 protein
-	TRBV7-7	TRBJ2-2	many	CASSFGRGDTGELFF
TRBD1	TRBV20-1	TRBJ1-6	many	CSARDPDRGSPLHF
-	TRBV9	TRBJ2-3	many	CASSVAGGSTDTQYF
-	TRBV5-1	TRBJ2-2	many	CASSLILGARAGELFF
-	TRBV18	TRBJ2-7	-	CASSPPVTGVREQYF
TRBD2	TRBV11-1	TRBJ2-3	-	CASSLVFGTSGRASNTDTQYF
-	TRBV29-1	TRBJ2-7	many	CSVAKRTSYEQYF
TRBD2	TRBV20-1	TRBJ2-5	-	CSAQSGRAPQETQYF
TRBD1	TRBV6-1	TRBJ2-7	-	CASTTDRTSMEQYF
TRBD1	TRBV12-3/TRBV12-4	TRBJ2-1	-	CAFCPTFSHRGRKYNEQFF
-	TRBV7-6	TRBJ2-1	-	CASSLTLSANEQFF
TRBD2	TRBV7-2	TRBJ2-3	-	CASSISGGAIDTQYF
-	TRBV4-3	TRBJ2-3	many	CASSQGASVSTDTQYF
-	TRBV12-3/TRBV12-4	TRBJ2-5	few	CASSRSPKKTQYF
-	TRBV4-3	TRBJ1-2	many	CASSQDVSQDYGYTF
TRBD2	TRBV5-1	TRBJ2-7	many	CASSLDGGRPLEQYF
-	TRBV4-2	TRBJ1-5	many	CASSQVPGTAGPNQPQHF
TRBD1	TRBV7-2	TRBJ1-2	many	CASSPQSDRAKDGYTF
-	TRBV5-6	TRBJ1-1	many	CASSLGYTREAFF
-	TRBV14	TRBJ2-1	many	CASSQGGPGLLNLNNEQFF
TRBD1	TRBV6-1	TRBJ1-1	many	CASSPQGVWNTEAFF
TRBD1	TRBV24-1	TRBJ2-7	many	CATTRRDDRGSYEQYF
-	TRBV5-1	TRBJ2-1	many	CASSVQGYNEQFF
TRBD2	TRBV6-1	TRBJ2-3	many	CASTPRSGSGMRTDTQYF
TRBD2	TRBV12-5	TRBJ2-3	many	CASGLGERPGLATDTQYF
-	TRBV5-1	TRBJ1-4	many	CASSQRQAANEKLFF
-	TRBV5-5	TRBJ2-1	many	CASSPTGIDEQFF
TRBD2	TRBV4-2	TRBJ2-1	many	CASSQESRGVQFF
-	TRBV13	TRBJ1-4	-	CASSLGRGEATNEKLFF
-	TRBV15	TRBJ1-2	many	CATSRDAQGDGYTF
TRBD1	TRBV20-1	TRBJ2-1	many	CSVRQGNEQFF
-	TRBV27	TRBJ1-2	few	CASSLSSGSYGYTF
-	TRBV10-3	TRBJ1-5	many	CATHGGSDQPQHF
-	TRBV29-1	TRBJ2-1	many	CSVEEWEREQFF
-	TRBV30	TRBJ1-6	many	CAWRREGWDSPLHF
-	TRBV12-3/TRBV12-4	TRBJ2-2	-	CASSLGAHTGELFF
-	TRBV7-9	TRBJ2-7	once	CASSLGGKVCEQYF
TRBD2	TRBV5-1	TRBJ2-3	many	CASSLSPGTSGMDTQYF
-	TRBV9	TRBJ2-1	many	CASSVAQHNEQFF